This T cell receptor (beta chain) was captured by sequencing in a study of T-cell memory formation after mild COVID-19. The CDR3 length is 13 residues. V was trimmed by 5 bases and J by 4 bases, leaving 11 bases between them. In germline, CDR1 is MRHNA, CDR2 SNTAGT. Whole-study findings and limits: Certain responding clones were present in pre-infection memory, suggesting participation of cross-reactive memory.

TCRdb independently ran MiXCR on the 5' RACE reads; one entry per CDR3 protein. The repertoire has under 200,000 distinct CDR3 sequences, approximately 10% of them found once; the top ten carry approximately 3.4%. This clonotype was seen a few times. The antigen is not known. Sequenced material: PBMCs or a T cell subset sorted from them (not recorded which). The chain joins TRBV6-4 to TRBJ1-2; D remains ambiguous. This receptor was identified in a man aged 18 to 30 who had mild COVID-19 (a few samples of this study predate the infection). Cell type and time point are not known. CDR3 DNA: TGTGCCAGCAGTCAGGCCCCTGGCTATGGCTACACCTTC. Amino acids: CASSQAPGYGYTF.